The 6 T cell receptor beta chains reported below all come from one sample, sequenced in a study of shared clonotypes between healthy human individuals. Naive CD8 cells lacked CD45RO, underwent positive selection for CCR7 and left out terminally differentiated effector memory CD45RA+ cells. Clones were read by immunoSEQ multiplex PCR, and TCRdb kept only the in-frame ones, dropping some. The sample includes about 820,000 clones, 80% to 95% of them seen just once. The specimen was naive CD8+ T cells sorted from blood. These receptors came from a man between 25 and 39 years old in good health.

The rearrangement uses TRBV7-8 and TRBJ2-3; 10 bases are shared with TRBD1. The CDR3 is made up of 16 amino acids. From germline, CDR1 is SGHVS and CDR2 FQNEAQ. Germline trimming cut 5 bases from V and 5 bases from J; bases unmatched to any gene: 10. As DNA, the CDR3 is TGTGCCAGCAGCGACCCGGGACAGGGGCCTGTAGATACGCAGTATTTT. Its translation is CASSDPGQGPVDTQYF.

The chain employs TRBV29-1 and TRBJ2-7, with 10 bases aligning to TRBD2. V lost 5 bases to trimming and J lost 3 bases; unmatched junction nucleotides: 4. CDR3 size: 13 residues. Per germline, CDR1 SQVTM and CDR2 ANQGSEA. The CDR3 loop reads CSVRGTSVYEQYF. For the CDR3, the DNA is TGCAGCGTTCGCGGGACTAGCGTCTACGAGCAGTACTTC.

Notes on this clone: This probably arose from a read error, given a far larger clone one base away. This same CDR3 is encoded by further DNA sequences in the sample. The V and J genes are TRBV2 and TRBJ1-1, with D possibly being TRBD1 (6 bases). CDR1 and CDR2 (germline): SNHLY, FYNNEI. CDR3 size: 14 residues. DNA of the CDR3: TGTGCCAGCAGATCTACAGGGAAGAACACTGAGGCTTTCTTT. Translation: CASRSTGKNTEAFF.

V gene TRBV6-5 combines with J gene TRBJ1-3; D perhaps matches TRBD1 (5 bases). The CDR3 consists of 12 residues. Germline V gene data show CDR1 as MNHEY and CDR2 as SVGAGI. V lost 9 bases and J 2 bases, leaving 8 bases between the germline ends. The CDR3 DNA is TGTGCCAGGACGGGGCCTGGAAACACCATATATTTT. This encodes CARTGPGNTIYF.

V gene TRBV4-1 combines with J gene TRBJ2-1; D not certain. The CDR3 is 15 residues long. Germline CDR1 and CDR2: MGHRA and YSYEKL. Trimming took 2 bases from V and 0 from J, leaving 8 bases between them. CDR3 in amino acids: CASSQTMSSYNEQFF. DNA of the CDR3: TGCGCCAGCAGCCAAACAATGAGCTCCTACAATGAGCAGTTCTTC.

As DNA, the CDR3 is TGTGCCAGCACCAACCCAGGGTACGGGGAGCTGTTTTTT. It is translated as CASTNPGYGELFF. The chain carries TRBV7-3 and TRBJ2-2; possibly TRBD1 for D (5 bases). V was clipped by 7 bases and J by 7 bases, with 13 bases between them. CDR1 is SGHTA and CDR2 is FQGTGA in the germline V gene. This CDR3 comprises 13 residues.